Each of the 13 T cell receptor beta chains below was sequenced from the same sample in a study of shared clonotypes between healthy human individuals (TCRdb year 2020). Receptor amplification or capture employed the immunoSEQ multiplex PCR assay. The clones in this table, taken by TCRdb from immuneACCESS, are in-frame only. Not every clone is retained; where verified, under half of the shortfall comes from an unresolved V gene, and the cause of the rest is unknown. The sample table records about 1 million clones; more than 60% of these occur just once. The ten largest clonotypes hold about 1.5% of the sample. The sequenced sample was memory CD4+ T cells sorted from blood. The sample's cell subset or site label is to be understood as: CD45RA-negative fraction. The receptors derive from a man aged 18-30 years in good health.

The chain couples TRBV6-1 to TRBJ1-1, with D hard to call. Germline CDR1 and CDR2: MNHNS and SASEGT. There are 15 residues in the CDR3. Trimming took off 6 bases at V and 0 bases at J, with 14 bases between the two ends. CDR3 nucleotide sequence: TGTGCCAGCAGGGTTCACAGCGCCCTGAACACTGAAGCTTTCTTT. This sequence encodes CASRVHSALNTEAFF.

This clone was seen only a few times. The chain recombines TRBV4-2 with TRBJ1-6, with D hard to call. The germline V gene encodes CDR1 LGHNA and CDR2 YNFKEQ. The ends were cut back, 4 bases at V and 1 base at J, with 20 bases in the middle. This CDR3 is 19 amino acids long. The CDR3 DNA reads as TGTGCCAGCAGCCCCCAAAATCTGGGGATTGGTTCCTATAATTCACCCCTCCACTTT. Translated, it gives CASSPQNLGIGSYNSPLHF.

The chain has TRBV18 and TRBJ2-7; 7 bases are shared with TRBD1. Germline V gene sequence: CDR1 KGHSH, CDR2 LQKENI. This CDR3 has 13 amino acids. The J segment lost 4 bases and the V segment lost 5 bases, leaving 5 bases of the junction unmatched. In nucleotides, the CDR3 is TGTGCCAGCTCATCGGGACAGAAGTACGAGCAGTACTTC. This encodes CASSSGQKYEQYF.

This clone was observed once. The J gene is TRBJ2-5, the V gene TRBV7-3; 7 bases agree with TRBD2. V shed 0 bases and J 5 bases; nucleotides not matched to a gene: 6. This CDR3 has 15 residues. The V gene's germline CDR1 is SGHTA and CDR2 FQGTGA. CDR3 sequence: CASSLTAQGGETQYF. CDR3 nucleotide sequence: TGTGCCAGCAGCTTAACTGCCCAGGGAGGGGAGACCCAGTACTTC. Filled out from reference TRBV7-3 and TRBJ2-5, the complete variable domain reads GAGVSQTPSNKVTEKGKYVELRCDPISGHTALYWYRQSLGQGPEFLIYFQGTGAADDSGLPNDRFFAVRPEGSVSTLKIQRTERGDSAVYLCASSLTAQGGETQYFGPGTRLLVL.

The J gene is TRBJ2-7, the V gene TRBV30, with D tentatively TRBD1 (5 bases). Germline V gene data show CDR1 as GTSNPN and CDR2 as SVGIG (reference sequence). Trimming shortened V by 8 bases and J by 6 bases, and 20 bases separated the two germline ends. This CDR3 has 13 residues. The CDR3 reads CARTNSGSREQYF. CDR3 nucleotide sequence: TGTGCCCGGACGAATTCAGGGTCTCGCGAGCAGTACTTC.

V is TRBV28 and J is TRBJ1-2; TRBD1 agrees at 7 bases. V was clipped by 4 bases and J by 8 bases; unmatched bases: 4. Germline V lookup: CDR1 MDHEN, CDR2 SYDVKM. The CDR3 is made up of 12 amino acids. Written as DNA, the CDR3 is TGTGCCAGCAGTTCCGACAGGGAGGGCTACACCTTC. Encoded protein: CASSSDREGYTF.

This clone was found once. The chain combines TRBV30 with TRBJ2-1; 7 bases agree with TRBD2. The CDR3 covers 14 residues. With V trimmed by 3 bases and J by 13 bases, 15 bases remained unmatched. Germline CDR1 and CDR2: GTSNPN and SVGIG (reference sequence). DNA for the CDR3: TGTGCCTGGAGGTCCGATGCATTAGCGGGTCACCAGTTCTTC. Translation gives CAWRSDALAGHQFF.

V and J are TRBV9 and TRBJ1-6, with 9 bases aligning to TRBD1. With V trimmed by 1 base and J by 7 bases, 3 bases remained unmatched. Germline V gene sequence: CDR1 SGDLS, CDR2 YYNGEE. The CDR3 runs to 15 residues. CDR3 DNA sequence: TGTGCCAGCAGCGTATGGGGACAGGGAAATTCACCCCTCCACTTT. Amino acid sequence: CASSVWGQGNSPLHF.

In this sample, this clone turned up once. The chain's CDR3 is CASKAQPGDTGELFF. CDR3 nucleotide sequence: TGCGCCAGCAAGGCCCAGCCAGGTGACACCGGGGAGCTGTTTTTT. The V gene is TRBV5-1, the J gene TRBJ2-2; unclear D gene. Germline loops: CDR1 SGHRS, CDR2 YFSETQ. CDR3 length: 15 residues. Trimming took off 6 bases at V and 3 bases at J, with 15 bases between the two ends.

The chain uses TRBV19 and TRBJ1-6, with no clear D. The CDR3 is made up of 18 amino acids. The V gene lost 5 bases and the J gene lost 7 bases, with 24 bases spanning the gap. Germline CDR1 is LNHDA and CDR2 is SQIVND (reference sequence). The CDR3 sequence is CASSPRYRPPLANSPLHF. DNA of the CDR3: TGTGCCAGTAGTCCCAGATACCGGCCTCCCTTGGCCAATTCACCCCTCCACTTT.

The rearrangement uses TRBV28 and TRBJ1-3, with 7 bases that match TRBD1. Trimming took 5 bases from V and 0 from J; bases not matched to a gene: 7. This CDR3 comprises 16 residues. CDR1 and CDR2 from the germline V gene are MDHEN and SYDVKM. The CDR3 protein is CASSTEGQLSGNTIYF. CDR3 in DNA: TGTGCCAGCAGTACCGAGGGACAGCTCTCTGGAAACACCATATATTTT.

The chain recombines TRBV19 with TRBJ1-5; 10 positions agree with TRBD1. The CDR3 is 16 residues long. Germline V gives CDR1 LNHDA, CDR2 SQIVND (reference sequence). Trimming cost V 6 bases and J 5 bases; bases outside gene matches: 10. The chain's CDR3 is CASSLDRGRLDQPQHF. The CDR3 DNA is TGTGCCAGTAGCCTTGACAGGGGGCGCCTGGATCAGCCCCAGCATTTT.

The V and J genes are TRBV7-9 and TRBJ1-2; D gene ambiguous. V was trimmed by 5 bases and J by 8 bases, leaving 9 bases between them. This CDR3 contains 11 residues. CDR1 is SEHNR, CDR2 FQNEAQ, per germline (reference sequence). CDR3 protein: CASSTAGGYTF. The CDR3 DNA is TGTGCCAGCAGCACAGCCGGGGGCTACACCTTC. The complete variable domain, with remaining parts taken from reference TRBV7-9 and TRBJ1-2, reads DTGVSQNPRHKITKRGQNVTFRCDPISEHNRLYWYRQTLGQGPEFLTYFQNEAQLEKSRLLSDRFSAERPKGSFSTLEIQRTEQGDSAMYLCASSTAGGYTFGSGTRLTVV.